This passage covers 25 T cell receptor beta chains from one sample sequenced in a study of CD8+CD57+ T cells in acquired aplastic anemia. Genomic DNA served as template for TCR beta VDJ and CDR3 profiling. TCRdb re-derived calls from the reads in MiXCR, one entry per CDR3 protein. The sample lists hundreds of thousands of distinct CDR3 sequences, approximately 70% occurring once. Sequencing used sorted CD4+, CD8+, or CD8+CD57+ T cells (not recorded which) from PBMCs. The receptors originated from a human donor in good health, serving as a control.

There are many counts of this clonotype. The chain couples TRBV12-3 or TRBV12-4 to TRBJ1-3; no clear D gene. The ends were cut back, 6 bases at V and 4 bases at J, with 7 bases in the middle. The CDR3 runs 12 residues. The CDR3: CASSGGGNTIYF. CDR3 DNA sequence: TGTGCCAGCAGCGGTGGCGGAAACACCATATATTTT.

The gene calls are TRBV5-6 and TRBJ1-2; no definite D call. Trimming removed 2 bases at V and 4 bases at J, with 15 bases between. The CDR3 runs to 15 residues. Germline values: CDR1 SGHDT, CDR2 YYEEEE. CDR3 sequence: CASSFAAGRIYGYTF. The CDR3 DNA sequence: TGTGCCAGCAGCTTCGCCGCCGGCCGGATCTATGGCTACACCTTC. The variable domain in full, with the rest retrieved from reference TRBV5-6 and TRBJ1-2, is DAGVTQSPTHLIKTRGQQVTLRCSPKSGHDTVSWYQQALGQGPQFIFQYYEEEERQRGNFPDRFSGHQFPNYSSELNVNALLLGDSALYLCASSFAAGRIYGYTFGSGTRLTVV.

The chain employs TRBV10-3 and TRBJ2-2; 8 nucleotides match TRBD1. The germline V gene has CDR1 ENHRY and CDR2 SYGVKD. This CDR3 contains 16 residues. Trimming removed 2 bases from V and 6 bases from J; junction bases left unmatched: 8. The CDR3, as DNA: TGTGCCATCAGTGAGGGGACAGGAATGGGGGCCGGGGAGCTGTTTTTT. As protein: CAISEGTGMGAGELFF.

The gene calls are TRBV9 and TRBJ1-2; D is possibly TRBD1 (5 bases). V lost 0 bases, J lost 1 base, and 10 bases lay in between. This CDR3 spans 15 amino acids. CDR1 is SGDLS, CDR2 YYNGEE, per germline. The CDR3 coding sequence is TGTGCCAGCAGCGTAGTGCAGGGAGGTAACTATGGCTACACCTTC. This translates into CASSVVQGGNYGYTF.

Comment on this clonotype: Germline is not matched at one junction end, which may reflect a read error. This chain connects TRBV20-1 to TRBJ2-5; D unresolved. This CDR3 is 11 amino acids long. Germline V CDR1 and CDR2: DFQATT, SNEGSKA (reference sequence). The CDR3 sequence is CSVLRQEGSNF. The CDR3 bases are TGCAGTGTTCTTCGGCAGGAAGGTTCCAACTTC.

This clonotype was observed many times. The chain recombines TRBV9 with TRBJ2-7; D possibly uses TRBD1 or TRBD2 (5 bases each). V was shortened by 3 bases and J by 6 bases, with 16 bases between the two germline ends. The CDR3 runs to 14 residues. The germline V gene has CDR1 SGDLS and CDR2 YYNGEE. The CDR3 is CASSGDQPNAEQYF. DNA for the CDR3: TGTGCCAGCAGCGGGGACCAACCGAACGCCGAGCAGTACTTC.

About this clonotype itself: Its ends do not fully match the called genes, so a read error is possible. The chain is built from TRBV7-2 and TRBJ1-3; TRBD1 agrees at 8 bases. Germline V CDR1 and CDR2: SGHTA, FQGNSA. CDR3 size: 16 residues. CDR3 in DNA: TGTGCCGGCAGCCCGGACAGGGAATCGGCTGGAAACACCATATACTTT. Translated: CAGSPDRESAGNTIYF.

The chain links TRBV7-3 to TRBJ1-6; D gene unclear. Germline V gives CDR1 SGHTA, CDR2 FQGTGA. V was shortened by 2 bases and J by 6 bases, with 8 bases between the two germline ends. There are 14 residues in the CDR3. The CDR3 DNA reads TGTGCCAGCAGCTTAGCAGCCTCTAATTCACCCCTCCACTTT. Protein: CASSLAASNSPLHF.

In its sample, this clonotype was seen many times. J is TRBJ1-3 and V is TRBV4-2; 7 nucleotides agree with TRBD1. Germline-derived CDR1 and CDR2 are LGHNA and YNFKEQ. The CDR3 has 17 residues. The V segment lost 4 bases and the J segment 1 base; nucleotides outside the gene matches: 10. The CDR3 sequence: CASSRNNRGSSGNTIYF. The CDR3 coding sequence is TGTGCCAGCAGCCGCAATAACAGGGGATCTTCTGGAAACACCATATATTTT.

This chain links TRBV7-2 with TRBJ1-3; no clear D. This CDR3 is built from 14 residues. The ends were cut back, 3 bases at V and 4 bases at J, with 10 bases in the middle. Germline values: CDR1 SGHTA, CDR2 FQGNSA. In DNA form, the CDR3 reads TGTGCCAGCAGCTTGATGGACGCAGGAAACACCATATATTTT. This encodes CASSLMDAGNTIYF.

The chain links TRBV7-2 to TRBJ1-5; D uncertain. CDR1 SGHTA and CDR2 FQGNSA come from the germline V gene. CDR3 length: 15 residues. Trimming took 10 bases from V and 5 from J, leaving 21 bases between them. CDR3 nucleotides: TGTGCCACCAGTAGGGCGCGAGGGTCGTATCAGCCCCAGCATTTT. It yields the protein CATSRARGSYQPQHF.

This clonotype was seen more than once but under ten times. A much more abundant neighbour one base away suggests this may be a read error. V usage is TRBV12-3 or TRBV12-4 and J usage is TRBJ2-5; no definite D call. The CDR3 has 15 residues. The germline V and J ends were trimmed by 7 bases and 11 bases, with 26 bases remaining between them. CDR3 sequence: CASTPSGRSYNEQYF. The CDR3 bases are TGTGCCAGCACCCCTTCTGGAAGATCCTACAATGAGCAGTACTTC.

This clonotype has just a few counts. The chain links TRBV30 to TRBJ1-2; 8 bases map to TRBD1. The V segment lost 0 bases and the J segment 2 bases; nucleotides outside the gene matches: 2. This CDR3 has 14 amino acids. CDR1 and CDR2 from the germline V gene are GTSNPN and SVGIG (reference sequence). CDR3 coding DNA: TGTGCCTGGAGTGTAAGGACAGGGAACTATGGCTACACCTTC. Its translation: CAWSVRTGNYGYTF.

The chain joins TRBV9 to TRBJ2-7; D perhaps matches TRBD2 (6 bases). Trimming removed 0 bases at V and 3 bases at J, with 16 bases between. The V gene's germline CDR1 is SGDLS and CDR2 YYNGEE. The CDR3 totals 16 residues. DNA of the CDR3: TGTGCCAGCAGCGTAGCTGGCGGGATGGGCGACTACGAGCAGTACTTC. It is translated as CASSVAGGMGDYEQYF.

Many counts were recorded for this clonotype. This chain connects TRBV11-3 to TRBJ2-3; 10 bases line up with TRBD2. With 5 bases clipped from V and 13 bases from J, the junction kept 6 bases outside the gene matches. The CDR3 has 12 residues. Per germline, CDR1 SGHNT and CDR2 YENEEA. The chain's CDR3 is CASSKTSGVKYF. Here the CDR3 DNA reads TGTGCCAGCAGCAAAACTAGCGGGGTTAAGTATTTT.

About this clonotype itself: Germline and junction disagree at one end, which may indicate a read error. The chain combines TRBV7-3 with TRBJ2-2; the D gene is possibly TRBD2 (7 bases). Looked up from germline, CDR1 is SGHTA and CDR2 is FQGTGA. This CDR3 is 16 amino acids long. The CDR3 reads CASSSNGGPGTGALFF. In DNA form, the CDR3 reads TGTGCTAGCAGCTCTAACGGGGGGCCGGGCACCGGGGCGCTGTTTTTT. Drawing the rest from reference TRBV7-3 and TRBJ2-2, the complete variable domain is GAGVSQTPSNKVTEKGKYVELRCDPISGHTALYWYRQSLGQGPEFLIYFQGTGAADDSGLPNDRFFAVRPEGSVSTLKIQRTERGDSAVYLCASSSNGGPGTGALFFGEGSRLTVL.

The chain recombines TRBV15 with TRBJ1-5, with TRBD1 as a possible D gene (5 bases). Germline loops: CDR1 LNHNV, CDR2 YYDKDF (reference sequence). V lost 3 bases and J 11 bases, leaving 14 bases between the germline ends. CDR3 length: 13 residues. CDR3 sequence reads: CATSSEDGGTQHF. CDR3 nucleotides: TGTGCCACCAGCAGTGAAGACGGGGGGACCCAGCATTTT.

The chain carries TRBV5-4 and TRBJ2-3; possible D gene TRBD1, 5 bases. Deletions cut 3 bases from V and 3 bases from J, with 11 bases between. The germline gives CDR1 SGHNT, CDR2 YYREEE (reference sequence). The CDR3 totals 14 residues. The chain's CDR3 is CASSSPKGTDTQYF. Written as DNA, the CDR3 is TGTGCCAGCAGCTCCCCCAAGGGGACAGATACGCAGTATTTT.

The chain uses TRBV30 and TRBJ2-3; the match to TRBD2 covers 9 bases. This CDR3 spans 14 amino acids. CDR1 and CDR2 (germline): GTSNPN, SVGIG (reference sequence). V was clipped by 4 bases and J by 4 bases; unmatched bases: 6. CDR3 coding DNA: TGTGCCTGGATTGCGGGGGGGGTTTCAGATACGCAGTATTTT. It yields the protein CAWIAGGVSDTQYF.

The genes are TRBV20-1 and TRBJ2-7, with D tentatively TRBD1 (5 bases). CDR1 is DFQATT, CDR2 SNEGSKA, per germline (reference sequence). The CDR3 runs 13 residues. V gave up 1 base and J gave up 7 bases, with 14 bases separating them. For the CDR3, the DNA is TGCAGTGCTAGAGTAATGGGGCCAAATGAGCAGTACTTC. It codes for CSARVMGPNEQYF.

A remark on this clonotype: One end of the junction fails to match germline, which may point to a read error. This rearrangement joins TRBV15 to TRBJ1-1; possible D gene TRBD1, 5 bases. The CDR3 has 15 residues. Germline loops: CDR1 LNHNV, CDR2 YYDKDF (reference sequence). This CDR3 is CASSERGVGNHEAFF. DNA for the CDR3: TGTGCCAGCAGCGAAAGGGGCGTGGGGAATCATGAGGCTTTCTTT.

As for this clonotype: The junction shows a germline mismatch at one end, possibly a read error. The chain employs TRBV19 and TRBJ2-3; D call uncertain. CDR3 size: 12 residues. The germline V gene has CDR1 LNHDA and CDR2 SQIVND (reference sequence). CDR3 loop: CASRSPPDKQYF. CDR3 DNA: TGTGCCAGCAGGTCCCCCCCTGATAAGCAGTATTTT.

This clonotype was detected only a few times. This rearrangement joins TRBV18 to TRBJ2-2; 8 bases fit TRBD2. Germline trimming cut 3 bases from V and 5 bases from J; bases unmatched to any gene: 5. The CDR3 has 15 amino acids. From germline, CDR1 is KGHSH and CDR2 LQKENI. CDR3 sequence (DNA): TGTGCCAGCTCACCCGGGGGGGGGCGTACCGGGGAGCTGTTTTTT. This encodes CASSPGGGRTGELFF.

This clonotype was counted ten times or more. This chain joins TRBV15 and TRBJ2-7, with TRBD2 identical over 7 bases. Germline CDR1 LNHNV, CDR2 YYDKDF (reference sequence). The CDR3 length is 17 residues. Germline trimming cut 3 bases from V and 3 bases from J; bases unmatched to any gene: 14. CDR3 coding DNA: TGTGCCACCAGCAGCCCCGATCCAGGGCGGGGGATCTACGAGCAGTACTTC. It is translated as CATSSPDPGRGIYEQYF.

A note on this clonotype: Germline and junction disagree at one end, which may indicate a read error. The CDR3 nucleotides are TGCGCCAGCAGCCTTCGGACAGGGAGTTCACCCCTCCACTTT. Protein sequence: CASSLRTGSSPLHF. The chain joins TRBV18 to TRBJ1-6, with 8 nucleotides matching TRBD1. Germline lookup yields CDR1 KGHSH and CDR2 LQKENI. This CDR3 has 14 amino acids.